The entry below gives a single T cell receptor (beta chain) sequence along with its context. V was cut by 8 bases and J by 6 bases, with 20 bases left in between. There are 15 residues in the CDR3. The V gene's germline CDR1 is SNHLY and CDR2 FYNNEI. Only in-frame clones appear in the TCRdb table, and some are missing; sequencing was by immunoSEQ multiplex PCR. The sample includes tens of thousands of clones, 70% to 90% of them seen just once. The sample originates from a study of OX40 agonist ivuxolimab in advanced cancers. Study-wide context: Treatment of patients was with ivuxolimab, an agonistic anti-OX40 (CD134) antibody. Dose-escalation patients were diagnosed with hepatocellular carcinoma, melanoma, renal cell cancer or head and neck cancer.

This sample comprised CD4+ or CD8+ T cells sorted from blood, obtained in a trial of the OX40 agonist ivuxolimab. V usage is TRBV2 and J usage is TRBJ1-5, with D hard to call. This clonotype was sampled from an adult with an advanced solid tumor such as melanoma, head and neck, liver or kidney cancer. CDR3 in DNA: TGTGCCAGCGCCCCCACGAAGCAGGCGAGTCAGCCCCAGCATTTT. Residues: CASAPTKQASQPQHF.